There are many counts of the clone carrying this TCR beta chain. The antigen remains undetermined. Trimming removed 3 bases from V and 7 bases from J; junction bases left unmatched: 10. CDR3 length: 15 residues. The germline V gene has CDR1 LNHDA and CDR2 SQIVND (reference sequence). The data originate from a study of Graves' ophthalmopathy and Graves' hyperthyroidism. Study conclusions and caveats: The model predicted ophthalmopathy progression with about 70% sensitivity and around 72% specificity.

From RNA, the CDR3 regions of TCR beta chains were amplified and sequenced. In the first round, RT-PCR was carried out with HTBI primers, and a multiplex PCR formed the second round. TCRdb called the multiplex PCR reads again in MiXCR, with one record for every CDR3 protein. The sample includes under 400,000 distinct CDR3 sequences, roughly 15% of them seen just once. This chain links TRBV19 with TRBJ2-7; TRBD2 matches 9 bases. The TCR comes from an adult man with Graves' ophthalmopathy. Sequencing used peripheral blood. In DNA form, the CDR3 reads TGTGCCAGTAGTATGATTAGTAGCGGGAGAGGTGAGCAGTACTTC. Protein product: CASSMISSGRGEQYF.